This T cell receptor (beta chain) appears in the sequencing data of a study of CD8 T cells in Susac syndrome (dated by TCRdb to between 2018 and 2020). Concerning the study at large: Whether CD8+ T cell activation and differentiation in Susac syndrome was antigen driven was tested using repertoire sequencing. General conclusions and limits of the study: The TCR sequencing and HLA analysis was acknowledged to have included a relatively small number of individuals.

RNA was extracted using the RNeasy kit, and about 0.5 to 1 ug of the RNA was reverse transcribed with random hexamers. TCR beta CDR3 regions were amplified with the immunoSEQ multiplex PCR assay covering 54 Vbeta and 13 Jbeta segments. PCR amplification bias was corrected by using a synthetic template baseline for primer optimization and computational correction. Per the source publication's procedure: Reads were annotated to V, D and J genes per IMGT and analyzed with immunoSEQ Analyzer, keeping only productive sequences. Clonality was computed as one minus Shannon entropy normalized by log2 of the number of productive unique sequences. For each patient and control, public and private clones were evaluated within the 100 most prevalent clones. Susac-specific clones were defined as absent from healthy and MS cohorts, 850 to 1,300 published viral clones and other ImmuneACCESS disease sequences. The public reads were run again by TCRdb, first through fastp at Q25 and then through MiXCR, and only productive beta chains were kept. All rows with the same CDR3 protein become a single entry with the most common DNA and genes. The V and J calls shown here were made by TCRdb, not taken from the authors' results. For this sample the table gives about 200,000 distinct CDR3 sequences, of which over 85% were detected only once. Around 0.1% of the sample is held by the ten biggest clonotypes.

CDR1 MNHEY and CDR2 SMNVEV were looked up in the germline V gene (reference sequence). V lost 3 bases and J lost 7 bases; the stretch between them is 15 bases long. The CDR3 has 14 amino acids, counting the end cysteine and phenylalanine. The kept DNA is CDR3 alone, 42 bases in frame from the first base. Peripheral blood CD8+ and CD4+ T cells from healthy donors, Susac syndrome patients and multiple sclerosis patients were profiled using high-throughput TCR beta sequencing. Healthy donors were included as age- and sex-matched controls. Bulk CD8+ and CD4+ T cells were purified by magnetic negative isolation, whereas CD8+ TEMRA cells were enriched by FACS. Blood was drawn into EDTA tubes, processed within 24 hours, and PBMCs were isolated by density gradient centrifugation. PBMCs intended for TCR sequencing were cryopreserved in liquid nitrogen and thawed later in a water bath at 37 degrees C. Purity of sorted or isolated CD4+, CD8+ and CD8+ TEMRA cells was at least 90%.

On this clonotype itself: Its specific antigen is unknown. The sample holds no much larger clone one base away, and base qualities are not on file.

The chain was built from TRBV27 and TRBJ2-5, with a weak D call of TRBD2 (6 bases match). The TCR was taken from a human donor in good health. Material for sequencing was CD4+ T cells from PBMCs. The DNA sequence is TGTGCCAGCAGTTTGGGACTCCCCTTGGGGACCCAGTACTTC. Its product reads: CASSLGLPLGTQYF.